Listed below are T cell receptor beta chains from one sample, sequenced in a study of CD8 T cells in ankylosing spondylitis. Using its own MiXCR run on the 5' RACE reads, TCRdb lists one record per CDR3 protein. This table has fewer than 550,000 distinct CDR3 sequences, over 4% appearing once. Source material: blood, either unsorted or a sorted T cell fraction (not recorded which). The receptors were sampled from a male donor with ankylosing spondylitis. Both conserved end residues are part of each CDR3. A D gene is named only where the DNA matches it firmly. Expanded clones are given a class, and other clones once, few, many or no size at all.

>15|TRBD1|TRBV20-1|TRBJ1-5|many
CSAHRGRVSNQPQHF
TGCAGTGCTCACAGGGGGCGCGTAAGCAATCAGCCCCAGCATTTT
>13|NA|TRBV29-1|TRBJ2-1|many
CSVGQDYYNEQFF
TGCAGCGTTGGACAGGACTACTACAATGAGCAGTTCTTC
>16|TRBD1|TRBV4-3|TRBJ2-6|many
CASSATGSSGANVLTF
TGCGCCAGCAGCGCGACAGGGTCCTCTGGGGCCAACGTCCTGACTTTC
>15|NA|TRBV6-1|TRBJ1-3|many
CASGTHRSSGNTIYF
TGTGCCAGCGGAACCCACAGGAGCTCTGGAAACACCATATATTTT
>13|TRBD1|TRBV20-1|TRBJ1-6|many
CSAVQGGNSPLHF
TGCAGTGCTGTACAGGGGGGAAATTCACCCCTCCACTTT
>15|TRBD2|TRBV29-1|TRBJ2-1|many
CSVQRAGGTNNEQFF
TGCAGCGTTCAGAGAGCGGGGGGTACAAACAATGAGCAGTTCTTC
>20|TRBD2|TRBV5-1|TRBJ2-2|many
CASSSSPGLAEMSLTGELFF
TGCGCCAGCAGCTCGTCCCCGGGACTAGCGGAGATGAGTCTCACCGGGGAGCTGTTTTTT
>14|NA|TRBV20-1|TRBJ2-7|many
CSARGGGPSYEQYF
TGCAGTGCTAGAGGTGGCGGTCCTTCCTACGAGCAGTACTTC
>13|TRBD2|TRBV6-1|TRBJ2-5|NA
CASIREGPETQYF
TGTGCCAGCATTCGGGAGGGCCCAGAGACCCAGTACTTC
>16|TRBD2|TRBV29-1|TRBJ2-2|many
CSVEDLGEGNTGELFF
TGCAGCGTTGAAGATCTCGGGGAGGGAAACACCGGGGAGCTGTTTTTT
>15|NA|TRBV7-9|TRBJ2-5|many
CASSPMIGNQETQYF
TGTGCCAGCAGTCCCATGATAGGGAATCAAGAGACCCAGTACTTC
>16|NA|TRBV7-6|TRBJ2-4|many
CASSLLHGGPKNIQYF
TGTGCCAGCAGCTTACTCCACGGCGGGCCCAAAAACATTCAGTACTTC
>14|NA|TRBV4-3|TRBJ1-1|many
CASSQGPRETEAFF
TGCGCCAGCAGCCAAGGGCCCAGGGAAACTGAAGCTTTCTTT
>16|TRBD1|TRBV7-2|TRBJ1-1|few
CASSVRTGPKNTEAFF
TGTGCCAGCAGCGTGAGGACAGGGCCTAAGAACACTGAAGCTTTCTTT
>16|NA|TRBV29-1|TRBJ2-1|many
CSVEEGTASSYNEQFF
TGCAGCGTTGAAGAGGGGACCGCAAGCTCCTACAATGAGCAGTTCTTC
>15|TRBD1|TRBV9|TRBJ1-2|many
CASSVEGQGTYGYTF
TGTGCCAGCAGCGTAGAGGGACAGGGGACCTATGGCTACACCTTC
>18|NA|TRBV4-2|TRBJ2-5|many
CASSPKSSGTVSQETQYF
TGTGCCAGCAGCCCCAAATCCTCAGGGACGGTCTCCCAAGAGACCCAGTACTTC
>12|NA|TRBV6-6|TRBJ2-5|many
CASSFLTRGQYF
TGTGCCAGCAGTTTTTTGACCAGGGGCCAGTACTTC
>14|NA|TRBV4-3|TRBJ2-1|many
CASSQVETDNEQFF
TGCGCCAGCAGCCAAGTCGAAACAGACAATGAGCAGTTCTTC
>15|TRBD1|TRBV12-3/TRBV12-4|TRBJ2-7|many
CASTPDRDTRYEQYF
TGTGCCAGCACGCCAGACAGGGATACCCGCTACGAGCAGTACTTC
>18|NA|TRBV5-5|TRBJ2-3|many
CASSLDANAQVYPDTQYF
TGTGCCAGCAGCTTGGATGCGAACGCCCAAGTTTACCCAGATACGCAGTATTTT
>15|NA|TRBV7-8|TRBJ2-3|many
CASSLDRYSTDTQYF
TGTGCCAGCAGCTTAGACAGGTATAGCACAGATACGCAGTATTTT
>18|TRBD1|TRBV4-2|TRBJ1-1|many
CASSPAGPEGGENTEAFF
TGTGCCAGCAGCCCCGCCGGGCCAGAAGGGGGCGAGAACACTGAAGCTTTCTTT
>13|NA|TRBV27|TRBJ2-7|many
CASIKDGTYEQYF
TGTGCCAGCATTAAGGACGGAACCTACGAGCAGTACTTC
>15|TRBD1|TRBV18|TRBJ1-4|many
CASSSGTGTDEKLFF
TGTGCCAGCTCATCCGGGACAGGGACTGATGAAAAACTGTTTTTT
>14|NA|TRBV5-1|TRBJ2-4|many
CASSLLSWENIQYF
TGCGCCAGCAGCTTGCTATCCTGGGAAAACATTCAGTACTTC
>14|NA|TRBV18|TRBJ1-1|NA
CASSYEDRYTEAFF
TGTGCCAGCTCCTATGAGGACAGATACACTGAAGCTTTCTTT
>17|TRBD1|TRBV18|TRBJ2-2|few
CASSPPGQGTNTGELFF
TGTGCCAGCTCACCACCCGGACAGGGGACAAACACCGGGGAGCTGTTTTTT
>13|NA|TRBV29-1|TRBJ2-2|many
CSVRVVSSGELFF
TGCAGCGTCAGGGTAGTTTCGTCCGGGGAGCTGTTTTTT
>18|TRBD2|TRBV11-2|TRBJ2-1|many
CASSSSPWGTSTGNEQFF
TGTGCCAGCAGCTCCTCACCGTGGGGGACTAGCACGGGCAATGAGCAGTTCTTC
>14|TRBD2|TRBV7-6|TRBJ2-1|few
CASSLVVTGGEQFF
TGTGCCAGCAGCTTAGTAGTAACGGGAGGGGAGCAGTTCTTC
>13|NA|TRBV7-2|TRBJ2-3|NA
CASSVWWRDVQYF
TGTGCCAGCAGCGTATGGTGGCGAGATGTGCAGTATTTT
>15|NA|TRBV15|TRBJ2-3|NA
CATREDGLDTDTQYF
TGTGCCACCAGGGAAGACGGGCTCGATACAGATACGCAGTATTTT
>17|NA|TRBV15|TRBJ1-1|many
CATSRSPLDGRGAEAFF
TGTGCCACCAGCAGATCCCCCCTGGACGGTAGAGGGGCTGAAGCTTTCTTT
>13|TRBD1|TRBV6-1|TRBJ1-1|many
CASTLTGGYEAFF
TGTGCCAGCACCTTGACAGGGGGCTATGAAGCTTTCTTT